This is a list of T cell receptor beta chains from one sample in a study of molecular identifiers for immune sequencing clone quantification. One entry per CDR3 protein, called by TCRdb with MiXCR from the PCR reads. The data hold some 590,000 distinct CDR3 sequences, with about 25% observed a single time. The specimen was naive CD8+ T cells from blood, with Jurkat cell RNA spiked in. These receptor sequences come from a human donor in good health. Some libraries in this study had Jurkat cell RNA spiked in. The CDR3 runs from the conserved cysteine through the conserved F or W. D genes are given only for firm matches. Not every row has a clone size; where given, it reads once, few, many or a size class.

cdr3_nt cdr3_aa j_call v_call d_call clone_size
TGTGCCAGCAGCCCAGGGACGACCACCACAGATACGCAGTATTTT CASSPGTTTTDTQYF TRBJ2-3 TRBV5-8 - -
TGCGCCAGCAGCCAAGAGAGGACTAGCACAGCCTACGAGCAGTACTTC CASSQERTSTAYEQYF TRBJ2-7 TRBV4-3 TRBD2 -
TGTGCCAGCAGTGAAAAAGGAGCCCTTTCTACTGAAGCTTTCTTT CASSEKGALSTEAFF TRBJ1-1 TRBV2 - many
TGCAGTGCTAGCGTCTTTAGCGGGGGGGTCACAGATACGCAGTATTTT CSASVFSGGVTDTQYF TRBJ2-3 TRBV20-1 TRBD2 few
TGTACCAGCAGTTACACCCCGGAGGGGGCTAACACCGGGGAGCTGTTTTTT CTSSYTPEGANTGELFF TRBJ2-2 TRBV6-2/TRBV6-3 - -
TGTGCCAGCATGATACCGGGACTAGCAAAATCGGGCACCGGGGAGCTGTTTTTT CASMIPGLAKSGTGELFF TRBJ2-2 TRBV12-3/TRBV12-4 TRBD2 many
TGTGCCAGCAGTGAAACGGGGCTTCTCAATGAGCAGTTCTTC CASSETGLLNEQFF TRBJ2-1 TRBV25-1 - few
TGTGCCAGCAGTCCCCGGTCGACGGGTGAGCAGTACTTC CASSPRSTGEQYF TRBJ2-7 TRBV6-5 - -
TGTGCCAGCAGCTTAGGACTAGCGGGAGGGCACTACAATGAGCAGTTCTTC CASSLGLAGGHYNEQFF TRBJ2-1 TRBV7-3 TRBD2 -
TGTGCCAGCAGCCAAAATCTAGCGGGAGCCTCCTACGAGCAGTACTTC CASSQNLAGASYEQYF TRBJ2-7 TRBV4-2 TRBD2 -
TGTGCCAGCAGCGGGGTGACCCTCGAGCAGTACTTC CASSGVTLEQYF TRBJ2-7 TRBV2 - many
TGTGCCATCAGTGAGCCCGGCGACAGGGGCTTTCTCTCTGGGGCCAACGTCCTGACTTTC CAISEPGDRGFLSGANVLTF TRBJ2-6 TRBV10-3 TRBD1 few
TGCGCCAGCAGCCAGACTAGCGCTGCGAACACCCGGGAGCTGTTTTTT CASSQTSAANTRELFF TRBJ2-2 TRBV4-1 TRBD2 -
TGCGCCAGCAGCCAAGATGGGAGTAACTCCTACAATGAGCAGTTCTTC CASSQDGSNSYNEQFF TRBJ2-1 TRBV4-3 - -
TGTGCCAGCAGCCCACAGGCCTACGAGCAGTACTTC CASSPQAYEQYF TRBJ2-7 TRBV11-2 - few
TGTGCCAGCAGCCACCCGGTTGCAGGGCTGGCTGGGGCCAACGTCCTGACTTTC CASSHPVAGLAGANVLTF TRBJ2-6 TRBV7-9 - many
TGTGCCAGTAGTATATCCTGGGACACTGAAGCTTTCTTT CASSISWDTEAFF TRBJ1-1 TRBV19 - few
TGTGCCAGCAGCTCGGGGGGACACCCGAGGGATGAGCAGTTCTTC CASSSGGHPRDEQFF TRBJ2-1 TRBV5-4 - few
TGTGCCTCGTTACGGGACAGCTACAATGAGCAGTTCTTC CASLRDSYNEQFF TRBJ2-1 TRBV30 TRBD1 many
TGTGCCAGCTCACCACCTGATAACGGTAGGACAGCGCTAGCCAAAAACATTCAGTACTTC CASSPPDNGRTALAKNIQYF TRBJ2-4 TRBV18 - -
TGTGCCAGCAGTCCTGACAGTCCCACGCAGTATTTT CASSPDSPTQYF TRBJ2-3 TRBV6-2/TRBV6-3 - few
TGTGCCAGCAGAGCCCGGGACAGGGGGTACCCTTACAATGAGCAGTTCTTC CASRARDRGYPYNEQFF TRBJ2-1 TRBV6-2/TRBV6-3 TRBD1 -
TGTGCCAGCAGTAATAGTGGAGCCCTGGGACCGCCTTATGGAGAGACCCAGTACTTC CASSNSGALGPPYGETQYF TRBJ2-5 TRBV2 - -
TGTGCCAGCAGTGAATCTGTCTGGGCAGGGCCCTACGAGCAGTACTTC CASSESVWAGPYEQYF TRBJ2-7 TRBV2 - few
TGTGCCATCAGTGGGGACAGGGGAGGTACCTACGAGCAGTACTTC CAISGDRGGTYEQYF TRBJ2-7 TRBV10-3 TRBD1 few
TGTGCCAGTAGTATGGGACAGGGAACTTCAGATACGCAGTATTTT CASSMGQGTSDTQYF TRBJ2-3 TRBV19 TRBD1 many
TGCAGTGCTTCGGACGGTTTTGGCTATGGCTACACCTTC CSASDGFGYGYTF TRBJ1-2 TRBV20-1 - few
TGCAGTGCTAGCAACTATTATGCTGGCTCCTACAATGAGCAGTTCTTC CSASNYYAGSYNEQFF TRBJ2-1 TRBV20-1 - -
TGCAGTGCTCCATCTAAGACGCCTTACGAGCAGTACTTC CSAPSKTPYEQYF TRBJ2-7 TRBV20-1 - few
TGTGCCAGCGCCACCACCTACGAGCAGTACTTC CASATTYEQYF TRBJ2-7 TRBV6-2/TRBV6-3 - few
TGTGCCACCAGCAGAGATCAGACAGACTATGGCTACACCTTC CATSRDQTDYGYTF TRBJ1-2 TRBV15 - -
TGTGCCAGCAGCCCCGACACCACCAATCAGCCCCAGCATTTT CASSPDTTNQPQHF TRBJ1-5 TRBV7-9 - few
TGTGCCACCCAACAATCCCGGAGTGCCAATCAGCCCCAGCATTTT CATQQSRSANQPQHF TRBJ1-5 TRBV19 - -
TGTGCCAACAGTTTACGAACAGTGAACACTGAAGCTTTCTTT CANSLRTVNTEAFF TRBJ1-1 TRBV27 - -
TGTGCCAGCAGCACAAGCGGGAGATTGTCCTACAATGAGCAGTTCTTC CASSTSGRLSYNEQFF TRBJ2-1 TRBV7-2 TRBD2 many
TGCAGCGTTGGGACTAGTTCTGGCTACACCTTC CSVGTSSGYTF TRBJ1-2 TRBV29-1 - many
TGTGCCAGTAGTATTGGCTCTGGGGCCAACGTCCTGACTTTC CASSIGSGANVLTF TRBJ2-6 TRBV19 - many
TGTGCCCGCAAAGCCACCCCACCTATCTACAATGAGCAGTTCTTC CARKATPPIYNEQFF TRBJ2-1 TRBV2 - -
TGCAGCGTTGTAACGACGGGCACTGAAGCTTTCTTT CSVVTTGTEAFF TRBJ1-1 TRBV29-1 - many
TGTGCCAGCAGCCAAACATCCGGGGAGGTAAGCAATCAGCCCCAGCATTTT CASSQTSGEVSNQPQHF TRBJ1-5 TRBV4-1 - -
TGTGCCAGCAGTTACTGGGGGGGGGGTAACACTGAAGCTTTCTTT CASSYWGGGNTEAFF TRBJ1-1 TRBV6-5 - -
TGTGCCAGCGGTTACTCGGGACAGGGAGGAGAGACTCAGTACTTC CASGYSGQGGETQYF TRBJ2-5 TRBV6-5 TRBD1 -
TGTGCCAGCAGTTCCGGGCCCATCAATCAGCCCCAGCATTTT CASSSGPINQPQHF TRBJ1-5 TRBV6-5 - many
TGTGCCAGCAGTCACCGGGACAGGGTATCACCCCTCCACTTT CASSHRDRVSPLHF TRBJ1-6 TRBV12-3/TRBV12-4 TRBD1 -
TGTGCCAGCAGCGAAGGGACAGCGCTCGAGCAGTACTTC CASSEGTALEQYF TRBJ2-7 TRBV5-4 TRBD1 many
TGCAGCGTATTAGGCAGGGGATCGAACACTGAAGCTTTCTTT CSVLGRGSNTEAFF TRBJ1-1 TRBV29-1 - many
TGTGCCAGCAGCTCAGACGGAACCTACGAGCAGTACTTC CASSSDGTYEQYF TRBJ2-7 TRBV7-2 - many
TGTGCCAGCACTCTCCAGCGGGACAGCGATTATGGCTACACCTTC CASTLQRDSDYGYTF TRBJ1-2 TRBV6-2/TRBV6-3 TRBD1 -